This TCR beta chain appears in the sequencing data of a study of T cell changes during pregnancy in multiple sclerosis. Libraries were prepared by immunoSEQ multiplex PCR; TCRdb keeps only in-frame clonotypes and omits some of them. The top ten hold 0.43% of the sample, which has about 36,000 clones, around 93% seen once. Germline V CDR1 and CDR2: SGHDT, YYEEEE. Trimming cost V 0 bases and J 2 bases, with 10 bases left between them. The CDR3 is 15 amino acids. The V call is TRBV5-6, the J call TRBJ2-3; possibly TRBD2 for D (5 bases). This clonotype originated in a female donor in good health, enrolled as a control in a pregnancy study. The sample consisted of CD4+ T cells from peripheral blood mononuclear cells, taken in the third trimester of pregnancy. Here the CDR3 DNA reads TGTGCCAGCAGCTTGGAACCTAGCTCCACAGATACGCAGTATTTT. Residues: CASSLEPSSTDTQYF.